This T cell receptor (beta chain) was captured by sequencing in a study of a mutant IDH1 vaccine in newly diagnosed glioma. The overall study: Investigators started vaccination 4-6 weeks after radiotherapy alone, or with temozolomide cycles. Therapy received beforehand was radiotherapy, temozolomide, or both, with most patients given both. Week 35 was safety follow-up visit V12; week 47 was end-of-study visit V13.

A word on this clone: No antigen is known for it.

Produced via immunoSEQ multiplex PCR; TCRdb's table is partial and in-frame only. The repertoire holds 60,000 or so clones, with roughly 84% as singletons. Noted time point: week 35, safety follow-up. All doses held 300 ug of mutant IDH1 20-mer peptide, with topical imiquimod. Patients, over weeks 1, 3, 5, 7, 11, 15, 19 and 23, received a total of eight vaccinations. The CDR3 loop spans 16 amino acids. Trimming cost V 1 base and J 5 bases, with 15 bases left between them. Germline V gene lookup returns CDR1 MNHNS and CDR2 SASEGT. Sequencing used PBMCs, obtained from a glioma patient whose treatment included an IDH1 peptide vaccine. The clonotype was recovered from a young man with glioma. The genes are TRBV6-1 and TRBJ1-5; D not resolved. CDR3 coding DNA: TGTGCCAGCAGTGAAGGGGTTTTGCTGGGCCATCAGCCCCAGCATTTT. Its protein product is CASSEGVLLGHQPQHF.